This is a list of T cell receptor beta chains from one sample in a study of post-analysis software for immune sequencing data. One entry per CDR3 protein results from TCRdb running MiXCR on the PCR reads. Counted here are a few hundred thousand distinct CDR3 sequences, around 40% occurring once; the ten biggest clones make up 9% to 14%. Sequenced sample: blood. These TCRs come from a girl between 10 and 17 years old with multiple sclerosis. Each CDR3 is given with its conserved first and last residue. A D gene is named only where the DNA matches it firmly. Only some rows state a clone size, as once, few, many or a class for expanded clones.

V	size	D	J	DNA	CDR3
TRBV20-1	few	-	TRBJ2-5	TGCAGTGCTAGAGGGCAGGCACAAGAGACCCAGTACTTC	CSARGQAQETQYF
TRBV20-1	few	TRBD2	TRBJ2-7	TGCAGTGCTAGAGTTCCCGGGACTAGCGGTGTCTACGAGCAGTACTTC	CSARVPGTSGVYEQYF
TRBV24-1	few	-	TRBJ1-2	TGTGCCACCAGTGACCCAACCGGTGCCGGGTGGGATGGCTACACCTTC	CATSDPTGAGWDGYTF
TRBV4-2	-	-	TRBJ2-5	TGTGCCAGCAGCCAAGATCAGGGAGAGACCCAGTACTTC	CASSQDQGETQYF
TRBV4-1	many	TRBD2	TRBJ2-7	TGCGCCAGCAGCCAAGATTCTAGCGGGTCCTACGAGCAGTACTTC	CASSQDSSGSYEQYF
TRBV4-1	few	-	TRBJ2-5	TGCGCCAGCAGCCAAGTTGAGGGGTTACAAGAGACCCAGTACTTC	CASSQVEGLQETQYF
TRBV4-1	-	-	TRBJ2-1	TGCGCCAGCAGCCGTCCGAAAAAAGCGGACTCCTACAATGAGCAGTTCTTC	CASSRPKKADSYNEQFF
TRBV28	few	-	TRBJ2-7	TGTGCCAGCAGTTTAAATGAGGACGAGCAGTACTTC	CASSLNEDEQYF
TRBV27	-	-	TRBJ2-1	TGTGCCAGCAGTATGTATGAGCAGTTCTTC	CASSMYEQFF
TRBV10-3	-	-	TRBJ2-3	TGTGCCATCAGTAGTTACACAGATACGCAGTATTTT	CAISSYTDTQYF
TRBV4-3	few	-	TRBJ2-3	TGCGCCAGCAGCCAGAATACTGCAGGGATAGATACGCAGTATTTT	CASSQNTAGIDTQYF
TRBV7-2	many	-	TRBJ2-5	TGTGCCAGCAGCTTAGCCCAAGAGACCCAGTACTTC	CASSLAQETQYF
TRBV5-1	-	TRBD2	TRBJ2-3	TGCGCCAGCAGCCCACGGACTAGCGGGAGGCCAATAACAGATACGCAGTATTTT	CASSPRTSGRPITDTQYF
TRBV7-8	-	-	TRBJ2-3	TGTGCCAGCAGCTTAGACAGGCCCCCAGATACGCAGTATTTT	CASSLDRPPDTQYF
TRBV27	few	TRBD1	TRBJ2-7	TGTGCCAGCAGTTCAGCCGGGACAGGGGCCTACGAGCAGTACTTC	CASSSAGTGAYEQYF
TRBV20-1	once	-	TRBJ1-1	TGCAGTGCTAGTTCCGGGGGCCACACTGAAGCTTTCTTT	CSASSGGHTEAFF
TRBV27	-	-	TRBJ2-1	TGTGCCAGCAGAAAAGGGGGGAGCTCCTACAATGAGCAGTTCTTC	CASRKGGSSYNEQFF
TRBV29-1	-	-	TRBJ2-7	TGCAGCGTGCCCTTCGAGGGCGAGCAGTACTTC	CSVPFEGEQYF
TRBV13	few	-	TRBJ2-7	TGTGCCAGCAGCATCGGACTGAGCTCCTACGAGCAGTACTTC	CASSIGLSSYEQYF
TRBV20-1	-	TRBD2	TRBJ2-7	TGCAGTGCTAGACCGCGGGACTACCCTTACGAGCAGTACTTC	CSARPRDYPYEQYF
TRBV12-3/TRBV12-4	-	-	TRBJ2-7	TGTGCCAGCAGGAGCTTAAAATTTGATCGGGAGCAGTACTTC	CASRSLKFDREQYF
TRBV6-5	-	-	TRBJ2-1	TGTGCCAGCAGCCGCGATAGCGGTATCTCCTACAATGAGCAGTTCTTC	CASSRDSGISYNEQFF
TRBV25-1	few	-	TRBJ2-4	TGTGCCAGCAGCCCGGGAACCCTCCAGTACTTC	CASSPGTLQYF
TRBV12-3/TRBV12-4	few	TRBD1	TRBJ2-5	TGTGCCAGCAGTTTCTCCGGGACAGGCCTACAAGAGACCCAGTACTTC	CASSFSGTGLQETQYF
TRBV6-5	many	-	TRBJ2-7	TGTGCCAGCAGTTACTCGGGCGGGATAGACGAGCAGTACTTC	CASSYSGGIDEQYF
TRBV2	-	-	TRBJ2-1	TGTGCCAGCAGAGGGGGGGGGCAAGGGAATGAGCAGTTCTTC	CASRGGGQGNEQFF
TRBV19	-	-	TRBJ2-5	TGTGCCACGTCCGAATCCCAAGAGACCCAGTACTTC	CATSESQETQYF
TRBV5-5	-	TRBD1	TRBJ2-1	TGTGCCAGCAGCCTGGGACAGGGTCCCGTTGAGCAGTTCTTC	CASSLGQGPVEQFF
TRBV12-3/TRBV12-4	-	TRBD2	TRBJ2-5	TGTGCCAGCACTGGAAGCGGGAGGGGCGGGGAGACCCAGTACTTC	CASTGSGRGGETQYF
TRBV20-1	few	-	TRBJ2-5	TGCAGTGCTTGGACAGTGGGTAGGACCCAGTACTTC	CSAWTVGRTQYF
TRBV7-2	few	TRBD2	TRBJ2-2	TGTGCCAGCAGCCCTAGCGGGGGGAACACCGGGGAGCTGTTTTTT	CASSPSGGNTGELFF
TRBV12-3/TRBV12-4	-	TRBD2	TRBJ2-1	TGTGCCAGCAGAGGGGGGCGGGAGGTAAACAATGAGCAGTTCTTC	CASRGGREVNNEQFF
TRBV28	-	TRBD2	TRBJ2-5	TGTGCCAGCACTATCGGGGGGGTAGAGACCCAGTACTTC	CASTIGGVETQYF
TRBV5-1	-	-	TRBJ2-2	TGCGCCAGCAGCTTGGCCTATCAGGTCGAGAACACCGGGGAGCTGTTTTTT	CASSLAYQVENTGELFF
TRBV24-1	-	-	TRBJ2-5	TGTGCCACCAGTGATTTGAGGGACGCGGAGACCCAGTACTTC	CATSDLRDAETQYF
TRBV12-3/TRBV12-4	many	-	TRBJ2-1	TGTGCCAGCAGTCCCGGCACCTACAATGAGCAGTTCTTC	CASSPGTYNEQFF
TRBV29-1	-	TRBD2	TRBJ2-1	TGCAGCGTTGAAGCCGCCGGGACTAGTGCGGCTGAGCAGTTCTTC	CSVEAAGTSAAEQFF
TRBV12-3/TRBV12-4	few	-	TRBJ2-6	TGTGCCAGCAGTTTAGCAATCGCACAGCATCTCGACCTGACTTTC	CASSLAIAQHLDLTF
TRBV20-1	once	-	TRBJ2-7	TGCAGTACTAGTTTCACAGGTGGTTTTGAGGAGCAGTACTTC	CSTSFTGGFEEQYF
TRBV27	-	-	TRBJ2-1	TGTGCCAGCAGTTTATTACAGGTGGGGAATGAGCAGTTCTTC	CASSLLQVGNEQFF
TRBV28	-	TRBD2	TRBJ2-1	TGTGCCAGCAGCCCCGGGACTAGTGAGAGGGGATCCTACAATGAGCAGTTCTTC	CASSPGTSERGSYNEQFF
TRBV21-1	-	-	TRBJ2-5	TGTGCCACGCCCTACCGAGCGGGAAGGGGAGAGACCCAGTACTTC	CATPYRAGRGETQYF
TRBV12-3/TRBV12-4	-	TRBD2	TRBJ2-5	TGTGCCAGCAGGAATAGCGGGTTTGGTGAGCAGTACTTC	CASRNSGFGEQYF
TRBV20-1	-	-	TRBJ2-5	TGCAGTGCTAGAGATCTTGGGGCCAGCGAGACCCAGTACTTC	CSARDLGASETQYF
TRBV6-5	-	-	TRBJ2-1	TGTGCCAGCAGTTACAATCTCGAGCTCGGGGCCGAGCAGTTCTTC	CASSYNLELGAEQFF
TRBV7-3	-	TRBD1	TRBJ2-1	TGTGCCAGCAGCCGAGACAGGGGAGGTAGTTCCTACAATGAGCAGTTCTTC	CASSRDRGGSSYNEQFF